Included here is one TCR beta chain sequence, with context. Its cognate antigen is unknown. A much larger clone differs by one base, so this may be a read error. This record belongs to a study of T cell repertoires in cytomegalovirus infection. Overall study results and limits: Using cumulative public TCR beta family frequency, the authors identified those who carried CMV together with the relevant HLA.

The CDR3 runs to 16 residues. Germline lookup yields CDR1 SGHDN and CDR2 FVKESK. One entry per CDR3 protein results from TCRdb running MiXCR on the reads. The profile covers some 97,000 distinct CDR3 sequences, with less than 25% appearing a single time and 30% to 40% taken by the ten largest. This TCR was recovered from a human donor in good health (CMV status not recorded). Some clones in this sample may be carry-over from other donors' samples. Sequenced input: CD8+ T cells from PBMCs. The chain couples TRBV14 to TRBJ2-1; unclear D gene. The CDR3 loop reads CASSQDHTDSCNEQFF. The CDR3 region has the DNA TGTGCCAGCAGCCAAGATCACACAGACTCCTGCAATGAGCAGTTCTTC.